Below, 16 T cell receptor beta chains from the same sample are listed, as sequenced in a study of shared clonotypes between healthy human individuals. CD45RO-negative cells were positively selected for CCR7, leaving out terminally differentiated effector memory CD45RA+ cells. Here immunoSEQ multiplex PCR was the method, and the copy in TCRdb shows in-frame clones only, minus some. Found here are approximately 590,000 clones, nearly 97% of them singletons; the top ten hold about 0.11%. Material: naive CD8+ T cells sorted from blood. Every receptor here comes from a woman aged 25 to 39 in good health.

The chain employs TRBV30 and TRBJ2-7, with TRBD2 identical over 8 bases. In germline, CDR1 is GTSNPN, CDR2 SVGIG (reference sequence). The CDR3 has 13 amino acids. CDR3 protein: CAASQRELDEQYF. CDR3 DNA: TGTGCTGCTTCCCAGCGGGAGTTGGACGAGCAGTACTTC.

CDR3 residues: CASSPVAGGHEQYF. CDR3 coding DNA: TGTGCCAGCAGCCCCGTAGCGGGAGGTCACGAGCAGTACTTC. The V gene is TRBV4-2, the J gene TRBJ2-7; 10 positions match TRBD2. Germline trimming cut 4 bases from V and 5 bases from J; bases unmatched to any gene: 5. Germline CDR1 LGHNA, CDR2 YNFKEQ. The CDR3 length is 14 residues.

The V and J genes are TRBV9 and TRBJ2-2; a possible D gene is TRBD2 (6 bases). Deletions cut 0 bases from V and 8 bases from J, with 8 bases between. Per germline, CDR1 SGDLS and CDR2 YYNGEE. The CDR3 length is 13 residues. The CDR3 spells CASSVAGSGELFF. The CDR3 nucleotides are TGTGCCAGCAGCGTAGCCGGGAGTGGGGAGCTGTTTTTT.

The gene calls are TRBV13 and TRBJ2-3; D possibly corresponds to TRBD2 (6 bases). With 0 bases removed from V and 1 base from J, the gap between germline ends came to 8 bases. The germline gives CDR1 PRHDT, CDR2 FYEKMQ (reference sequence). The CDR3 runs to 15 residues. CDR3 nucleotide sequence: TGTGCCAGCAGCTTAGGGGGACTCCGCACAGATACGCAGTATTTT. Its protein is CASSLGGLRTDTQYF. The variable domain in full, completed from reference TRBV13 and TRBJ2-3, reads AAGVIQSPRHLIKEKRETATLKCYPIPRHDTVYWYQQGPGQDPQFLISFYEKMQSDKGSIPDRFSAQQFSDYHSELNMSSLELGDSALYFCASSLGGLRTDTQYFGPGTRLTVL.

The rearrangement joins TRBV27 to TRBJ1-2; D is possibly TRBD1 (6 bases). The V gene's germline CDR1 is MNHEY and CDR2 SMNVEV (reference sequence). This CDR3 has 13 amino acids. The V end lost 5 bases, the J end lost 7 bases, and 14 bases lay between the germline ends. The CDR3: CASSLGADSGYTF. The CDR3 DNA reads TGTGCCAGCAGTCTGGGGGCAGACTCTGGCTACACCTTC.

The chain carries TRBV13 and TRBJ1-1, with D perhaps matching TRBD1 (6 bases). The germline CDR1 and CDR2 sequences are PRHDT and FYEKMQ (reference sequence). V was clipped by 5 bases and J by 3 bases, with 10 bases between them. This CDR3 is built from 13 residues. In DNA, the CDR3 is TGTGCCAGCAGCCTGAGGGGGGACACTGAAGCTTTCTTT. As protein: CASSLRGDTEAFF.

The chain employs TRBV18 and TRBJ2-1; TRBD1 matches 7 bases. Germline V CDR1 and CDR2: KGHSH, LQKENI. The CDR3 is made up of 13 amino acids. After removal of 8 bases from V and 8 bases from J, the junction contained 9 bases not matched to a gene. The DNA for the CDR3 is TGTGCCAGCCGGACCCAGGGGGAAGATGAGCAGTTCTTC. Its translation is CASRTQGEDEQFF.

CDR3 sequence reads: CASSLVGGASIRYEQYF. CDR3 in DNA: TGCGCCAGCAGCTTGGTAGGGGGAGCTAGTATTCGGTACGAGCAGTACTTC. This chain uses TRBV5-1 with TRBJ2-7; D is possibly TRBD1 (6 bases). This CDR3 contains 17 residues. V shed 0 bases and J shed 4 bases, with 20 bases lying between them. Germline V gives CDR1 SGHRS, CDR2 YFSETQ. Drawing the rest from reference TRBV5-1 and TRBJ2-7, the complete variable domain is KAGVTQTPRYLIKTRGQQVTLSCSPISGHRSVSWYQQTPGQGLQFLFEYFSETQRNKGNFPGRFSGRQFSNSRSEMNVSTLELGDSALYLCASSLVGGASIRYEQYFGPGTRLTVT.

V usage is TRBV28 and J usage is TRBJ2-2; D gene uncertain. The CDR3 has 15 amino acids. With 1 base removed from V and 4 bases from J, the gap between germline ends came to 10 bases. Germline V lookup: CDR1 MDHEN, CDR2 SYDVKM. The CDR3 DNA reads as TGTGCCAGCAGTTTATCCCCAGGTGGCACCGGGGAGCTGTTTTTT. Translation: CASSLSPGGTGELFF.

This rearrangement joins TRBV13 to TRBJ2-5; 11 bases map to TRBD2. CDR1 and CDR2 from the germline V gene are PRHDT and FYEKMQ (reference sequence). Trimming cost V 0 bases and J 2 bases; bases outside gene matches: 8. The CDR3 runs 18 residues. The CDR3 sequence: CASSLGGGSGGEQETQYF. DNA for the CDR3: TGTGCCAGCAGCTTAGGCGGTGGTAGCGGGGGGGAACAAGAGACCCAGTACTTC.

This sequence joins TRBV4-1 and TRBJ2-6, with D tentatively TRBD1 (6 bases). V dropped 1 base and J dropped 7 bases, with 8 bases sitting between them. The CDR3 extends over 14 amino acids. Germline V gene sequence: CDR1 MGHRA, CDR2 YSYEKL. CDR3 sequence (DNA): TGCGCCAGCAGCCAAGTGGGGGCAGCCAACGTCCTGACTTTC. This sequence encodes CASSQVGAANVLTF.

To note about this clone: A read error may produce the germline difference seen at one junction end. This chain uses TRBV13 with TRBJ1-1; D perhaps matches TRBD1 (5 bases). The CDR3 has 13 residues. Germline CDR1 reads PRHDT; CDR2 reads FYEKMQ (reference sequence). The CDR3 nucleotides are TGTGCCAGCAGCCTAGGCCAGGGAACTGAAGCTTTCTTT. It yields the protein CASSLGQGTEAFF. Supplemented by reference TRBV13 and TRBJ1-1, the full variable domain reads AAGVIQSPRHLIKEKRETATLKCYPIPRHDTVYWYQQGPGQDPQFLISFYEKMQSDKGSIPDRFSAQQFSDYHSELNMSSLELGDSALYFCASSLGQGTEAFFGQGTRLTVV.

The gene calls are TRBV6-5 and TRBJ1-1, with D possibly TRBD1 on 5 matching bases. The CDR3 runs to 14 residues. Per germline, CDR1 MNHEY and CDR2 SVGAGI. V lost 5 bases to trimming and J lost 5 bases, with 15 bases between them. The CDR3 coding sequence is TGTGCCAGCAGTAGGGGTCGGGTATTTACTGAAGCTTTCTTT. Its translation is CASSRGRVFTEAFF.

CDR3 bases: TGTGCCAGCAGCCCGCCCCGCGAGGGACTACGAGGGCAGTACTTC. Encoded protein: CASSPPREGLRGQYF. The rearrangement joins TRBV28 to TRBJ2-7; TRBD2 aligns across 7 bases. V was clipped by 6 bases and J by 9 bases; unmatched bases: 17. Germline-derived CDR1 and CDR2 are MDHEN and SYDVKM. The CDR3 has 15 residues.

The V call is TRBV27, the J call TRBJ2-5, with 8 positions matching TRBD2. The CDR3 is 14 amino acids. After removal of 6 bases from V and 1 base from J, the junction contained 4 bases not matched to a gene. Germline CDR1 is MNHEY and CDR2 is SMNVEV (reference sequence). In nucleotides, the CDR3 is TGTGCCAGCAGCCCCCGGGAGGGCCAAGAGACCCAGTACTTC. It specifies CASSPREGQETQYF.

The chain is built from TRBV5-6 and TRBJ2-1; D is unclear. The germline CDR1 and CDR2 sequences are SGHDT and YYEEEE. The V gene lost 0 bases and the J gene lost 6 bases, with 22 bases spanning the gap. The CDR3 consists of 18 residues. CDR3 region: CASSLDLSGVGMGNEQFF. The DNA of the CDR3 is TGTGCCAGCAGCTTGGACCTGTCGGGCGTCGGAATGGGCAATGAGCAGTTCTTC.